This TCR beta chain came from a study of T-cell reconstitution after alpha-beta-depleted transplantation in children. Study-wide results and caveats: Several hundred rapidly expanded clones from non-depleted graft cells reportedly supplied alpha-beta T cells about two months post-transplant.

The CDR3 has 15 amino acids. The V gene lost 3 bases and the J gene lost 0 bases, with 9 bases spanning the gap. As it was prepared, the TCRbeta library received unique molecular identifiers. TCRdb ran MiXCR on the PCR reads and lists one entry per CDR3 protein. The profile shows more than 400,000 distinct CDR3 sequences, 10% to 12% of them singletons. The sample holds a few counts of this clonotype. Its antigen is not identified. This chain connects TRBV12-3 or TRBV12-4 to TRBJ1-5; D call uncertain. The material sequenced was PBMCs, mostly from graft donor cells, taken 180 days after TCRalphabeta/CD19-depleted stem cell transplant. This clonotype was sampled from a female patient aged 2-9 years who had a stem cell transplant for aplastic anemia, so the T cells may come from the graft donor. The CDR3 sequence is CASSFSAYSNQPQHF. The DNA for the CDR3 is TGTGCCAGCAGTTTTAGCGCATATAGCAATCAGCCCCAGCATTTT.